This paragraph reports one TCR beta chain. Its antigen remains unknown. TCRdb used MiXCR to reprocess the reads, holding one entry per CDR3 protein. The sample carries 650,000 to 900,000 distinct CDR3 sequences, 32% recorded once. This specimen belongs to a study of T cell repertoires in cytomegalovirus infection. The overall study: HLA-C-restricted CMV epitopes, recently identified, and well-studied HLA-B-restricted ones were used by the study. Matching HLA type, along with CMV infection, was indicated by public TCR beta signatures.

The CDR3 length is 13 residues. Germline V lookup: CDR1 LNHDA, CDR2 SQIVND (reference sequence). Trimming removed 0 bases from V and 6 bases from J, with 6 bases in between. The receptor was isolated from a human donor in good health (CMV status not recorded). Some clones in this sample may be carry-over from other donors' samples. The chain links TRBV19 to TRBJ1-5; no reliable D call. The sample here was cultured CD8+ T cells from PBMCs, taken from culture after CMV antigen stimulation. The CDR3 is CASSIESGQPQHF. CDR3 DNA sequence: TGTGCCAGTAGTATAGAAAGCGGTCAGCCCCAGCATTTT.